This entry describes one T cell receptor beta chain. Its cognate antigen is unknown. The study ran its PCR with 60 Vbeta and 13 Jbeta primers. Produced via immunoSEQ multiplex PCR; TCRdb's table is partial and in-frame only. The profile shows roughly 120,000 clones, 70% to 80% of them singletons. This sample stems from a study of cytomegalovirus exposure and HLA in healthy donors. Germline V CDR1 and CDR2: MDHEN, SYDVKM. The V end lost 4 bases, the J end lost 0 bases, and 12 bases lay between the germline ends. This CDR3 spans 15 amino acids. Samples came from healthy bone marrow donors. Study-level results: Highly shared sequence variants in one cluster were likely a sequencing artifact. The classifier reportedly diagnosed cytomegalovirus status with high specificity and sensitivity.

This clonotype was sampled from a woman in her fifties or sixties in good health and CMV-seropositive. The chain is built from TRBV28 and TRBJ1-2; D is perhaps TRBD1 (5 bases). The source material was PBMCs. The CDR3 DNA is TGTGCCAGCAGTTCCGTTGGGGGGACTAACTATGGCTACACCTTC. It is translated as CASSSVGGTNYGYTF.